Listed here are 17 T cell receptor beta chains from one sample, sequenced in a study of blood T cell repertoires in COVID-19. This table comes from immunoSEQ multiplex PCR, and its TCRdb copy is limited to in-frame clones, with some not included. The sample lists about 220,000 clones, about four fifths seen once, with approximately 3.8% in the top ten. Material for sequencing was peripheral blood. Receptors were obtained from a woman aged 80 or over with acute or convalescent COVID-19.

The chain couples TRBV6-5 to TRBJ1-1, with D tentatively TRBD1 (5 bases). Germline lookup yields CDR1 MNHEY and CDR2 SVGAGI. V dropped 4 bases and J dropped 0 bases, with 9 bases sitting between them. The length of the CDR3 is 14 residues. Written as DNA, the CDR3 is TGTGCCAGCAGTTTCCGCAGGGTGAACACTGAAGCTTTCTTT. This codes for CASSFRRVNTEAFF.

V usage is TRBV18 and J usage is TRBJ1-4; TRBD1 is a possible D gene (6 bases). The CDR3 totals 16 residues. The ends were cut back, 3 bases at V and 2 bases at J, with 13 bases in the middle. Germline values: CDR1 KGHSH, CDR2 LQKENI. This chain's CDR3 is CASSPRQATTNEKLFF. The DNA of the CDR3 is TGTGCCAGCTCACCTAGACAGGCCACGACTAATGAAAAACTGTTTTTT.

This chain uses TRBV9 with TRBJ2-1; TRBD2 agrees at 10 bases. This CDR3 contains 16 residues. Trimming at V came to 3 bases and at J to 10 bases, leaving 13 bases not matched to a gene. Looked up from germline, CDR1 is SGDLS and CDR2 is YYNGEE. The CDR3 sequence is CASSAGGLAPYYEQFF. CDR3 coding DNA: TGTGCCAGCAGCGCCGGGGGACTAGCGCCGTACTACGAGCAGTTCTTC.

The chain carries TRBV7-3 and TRBJ2-2, with TRBD2 matching over 8 bases. CDR1 is SGHTA and CDR2 is FQGTGA in the germline V gene. Trimming at V came to 8 bases and at J to 5 bases, leaving 7 bases not matched to a gene. The CDR3 has 14 amino acids. CDR3 coding DNA: TGTGCCAGCCAAGGGCTAGCGGGTACCGGGGAGCTGTTTTTT. It translates to CASQGLAGTGELFF. Complete variable domain (other parts from reference TRBV7-3 and TRBJ2-2): GAGVSQTPSNKVTEKGKYVELRCDPISGHTALYWYRQSLGQGPEFLIYFQGTGAADDSGLPNDRFFAVRPEGSVSTLKIQRTERGDSAVYLCASQGLAGTGELFFGEGSRLTVL.

The rearrangement links TRBV20-1 to TRBJ1-2, with a possible D match to TRBD1 (5 bases). This CDR3 is 13 amino acids long. Looked up from germline, CDR1 is DFQATT and CDR2 is SNEGSKA (reference sequence). With 3 bases removed from V and 8 bases from J, the gap between germline ends came to 16 bases. The DNA for the CDR3 is TGCAGTGCTAGTGCTCAGGCGGGGGACGGCTACACCTTC. It translates to CSASAQAGDGYTF.

The chain recombines TRBV20-1 with TRBJ1-1; TRBD1 aligns across 7 bases. This CDR3 has 13 amino acids. V dropped 3 bases and J dropped 4; count of bases not matched to a gene: 5. From germline, CDR1 is DFQATT and CDR2 SNEGSKA (reference sequence). The CDR3 DNA reads TGCAGTGCTAGTGGCGCAGGGGGCACTGAAGCTTTCTTT. Translation: CSASGAGGTEAFF.

The J gene is TRBJ2-7, the V gene TRBV11-3, with a tentative D call TRBD1 (5 bases). Germline V gene sequence: CDR1 SGHNT, CDR2 YENEEA. The CDR3 has 13 amino acids. Trimming shortened V by 6 bases and J by 5 bases, and 14 bases separated the two germline ends. This CDR3 is CASRMGLDDEQYF. CDR3 nucleotides: TGTGCCAGCAGGATGGGGCTTGACGACGAGCAGTACTTC.

The V gene is TRBV7-2, the J gene TRBJ1-2; 8 bases fit TRBD1. This CDR3 contains 13 residues. From germline, CDR1 is SGHTA and CDR2 FQGNSA. V trimming: 5 bases; J trimming: 3 bases; junction bases outside the gene matches: 2. DNA of the CDR3: TGTGCCAGCAGCCTGACAGGGGACTATGGCTACACCTTC. Protein sequence: CASSLTGDYGYTF.

The genes are TRBV18 and TRBJ1-2; a weak D match, TRBD1 (5 bases). This CDR3 has 16 amino acids. Germline V gives CDR1 KGHSH, CDR2 LQKENI. V was trimmed by 0 bases and J by 3 bases, leaving 14 bases between them. The CDR3 reads CASSPPPGLRDYGYTF. CDR3 DNA: TGTGCCAGCTCACCACCTCCAGGGTTAAGGGACTATGGCTACACCTTC.

The V call is TRBV7-2, the J call TRBJ2-1; 8 bases fit TRBD2. The ends lost 1 base at V and 6 bases at J; junction bases unmatched: 5. This CDR3 has 15 amino acids. Germline V CDR1 and CDR2: SGHTA, FQGNSA. The CDR3 protein is CASSLVSRGGNEQFF. The DNA of the CDR3 is TGTGCCAGCAGCTTAGTCTCTCGGGGGGGCAATGAGCAGTTCTTC.

The chain recombines TRBV6-5 with TRBJ1-1; weak D call: TRBD1 (5 bases). The CDR3 is made up of 15 amino acids. V lost 5 bases and J lost 4, with 17 bases in between. Germline CDR1 and CDR2: MNHEY and SVGAGI. This CDR3 reads CASSRQSWGVTEAFF. CDR3 nucleotide sequence: TGTGCCAGCAGTAGACAGAGTTGGGGGGTCACTGAAGCTTTCTTT.

V usage is TRBV7-3 and J usage is TRBJ2-1, with 8 nucleotides matching TRBD2. Germline V gene lookup returns CDR1 SGHTA and CDR2 FQGTGA. The CDR3 is 16 amino acids. J lost 7 bases, V lost 5 bases, and 13 bases had no gene match. CDR3 DNA sequence: TGTGCCAGCAGCCCCTCGACCGGGGGGGCCGGGAATGAGCAGTTCTTC. Translating it yields CASSPSTGGAGNEQFF.

CDR3: CASSRDRAEKLFF. CDR3 DNA sequence: TGTGCCAGTAGCCGGGACAGGGCGGAAAAACTGTTTTTT. The rearrangement joins TRBV19 to TRBJ1-4; 9 positions agree with TRBD1. The germline CDR1 and CDR2 sequences are LNHDA and SQIVND (reference sequence). This CDR3 region has 13 residues. J lost 8 bases, V lost 6 bases, and 4 bases had no gene match.

J is TRBJ2-5 and V is TRBV5-4, with 9 bases aligning to TRBD2. Germline trimming cut 0 bases from V and 7 bases from J; bases unmatched to any gene: 10. The germline V gene encodes CDR1 SGHNT and CDR2 YYREEE (reference sequence). The CDR3 has 16 residues. CDR3 nucleotides: TGTGCCAGCAGCTTGGATGCGCGGGGGGGCAGTCTGACCCAGTACTTC. It encodes CASSLDARGGSLTQYF.

The V call is TRBV19, the J call TRBJ1-5; 10 bases are shared with TRBD1. Germline V lookup: CDR1 LNHDA, CDR2 SQIVND (reference sequence). V shed 5 bases, J shed 0 bases, and the junction held 10 bases outside the gene matches. The CDR3 has 18 residues. Here the CDR3 reads CASSPRDRGGNSNQPQHF. CDR3 bases: TGTGCCAGTAGTCCCCGGGACAGGGGTGGAAATAGCAATCAGCCCCAGCATTTT.

This chain uses TRBV25-1 with TRBJ1-1, with a tentative D call TRBD1 (5 bases). Germline loops: CDR1 MGHDK, CDR2 SYGVNS. The CDR3 is 14 residues long. The ends were cut back, 4 bases at V and 5 bases at J, with 14 bases in the middle. In DNA, the CDR3 is TGTGCCAGCAGTGCTGACGGGGGAAGAACTGAAGCTTTCTTT. Amino acids: CASSADGGRTEAFF.

The rearrangement links TRBV2 to TRBJ2-1; TRBD1 matches 8 bases. This CDR3 region has 14 residues. V shed 2 bases, J shed 6 bases, and the junction held 3 bases outside the gene matches. CDR1 is SNHLY and CDR2 is FYNNEI in the germline V gene. CDR3 protein: CASSEQGAGNEQFF. The CDR3 coding sequence is TGTGCCAGCAGTGAACAGGGGGCAGGCAATGAGCAGTTCTTC.